Shown below are 5 T cell receptor beta chains from a single sample sequenced in a study of long-term antiretroviral therapy in people with HIV. The assay, immunoSEQ v3.0, was run at survey level. Method: immunoSEQ multiplex PCR; TCRdb's copy keeps in-frame clones and lacks some. The table records over 30,000 clones, 75% to 85% of them present only once. Sequencing used unsorted PBMCs, obtained 1.9 years after starting antiretroviral therapy. The receptors were sampled from a man aged 18 to 30 with HIV.

The CDR3 here is CASSLLRGGSDTGELFF. The DNA for the CDR3 is TGTGCCAGCAGCTTACTCCGGGGGGGGTCGGACACCGGGGAGCTGTTTTTT. The chain combines TRBV11-3 with TRBJ2-2; 8 bases agree with TRBD2. With 2 bases clipped from V and 3 bases from J, the junction kept 8 bases outside the gene matches. The CDR3 contains 17 residues. Germline CDR1 is SGHNT and CDR2 is YENEEA.

The V call is TRBV28, the J call TRBJ1-1; 7 bases line up with TRBD1. CDR3 length equals 15 residues. V dropped 7 bases and J dropped 4; count of bases not matched to a gene: 12. CDR1 is MDHEN and CDR2 is SYDVKM in the germline V gene. The CDR3 coding sequence is TGTGCCAGCATTTACCCAGGGGGGGGTCGCACTGAAGCTTTCTTT. This encodes CASIYPGGGRTEAFF.

The chain employs TRBV30 and TRBJ1-1, with 9 bases that match TRBD1. The CDR3 contains 19 residues. Trimming cost V 7 bases and J 0 bases; bases outside gene matches: 21. Germline CDR1 reads GTSNPN; CDR2 reads SVGIG (reference sequence). The CDR3 reads CASDRITAGQGLMNTEAFF. The DNA for the CDR3 is TGTGCCTCCGACAGAATCACAGCGGGACAGGGCTTAATGAACACTGAAGCTTTCTTT. The full variable domain, its missing parts supplied by reference TRBV30 and TRBJ1-1, is SQTIHQWPATLVQPVGSPLSLECTVEGTSNPNLYWYRQAAGRGLQLLFYSVGIGQISSEVPQNLSASRPQDRQFILSSKKLLLSDSGFYLCASDRITAGQGLMNTEAFFGQGTRLTVV.

This chain connects TRBV7-9 to TRBJ2-1; 12 bases map to TRBD2. V lost 5 bases and J lost 6; bases outside the gene matches: 11. CDR3 length: 17 amino acids. Germline loops: CDR1 SEHNR, CDR2 FQNEAQ (reference sequence). As DNA, the CDR3 is TGTGCCAGCAGCACCAACGAGCTAGCGGGGGGGGGCAATGAGCAGTTCTTC. Its translation: CASSTNELAGGGNEQFF.

The chain employs TRBV6-5 and TRBJ2-5; perhaps D is TRBD1 or TRBD2 (5 bases each). The CDR3 is 14 residues long. Trimming removed 7 bases at V and 2 bases at J, with 14 bases between. The germline CDR1 and CDR2 sequences are MNHEY and SVGAGI. The CDR3 sequence: CASMKVGVQETQYF. Here the CDR3 DNA reads TGTGCCAGCATGAAAGTGGGGGTTCAAGAGACCCAGTACTTC.